Below are 2 T cell receptor beta chains sequenced from a single sample in a study of blood T cell repertoires in COVID-19. Profiling relied on immunoSEQ multiplex PCR, and the TCRdb table lists in-frame clones only, not all of them. The table lists fewer than 350,000 clones, 75% to 95% of them singletons. Sequencing was done on a sample of peripheral blood. The receptors were gathered from a woman in her 30s with COVID-19, enrolled during active disease.

The chain is built from TRBV6-6 and TRBJ2-5, with 8 positions matching TRBD2. Per the germline V gene, CDR1 is MNHNY and CDR2 is SVGAGI (reference sequence). The CDR3 consists of 16 residues. Trimming at V came to 2 bases and at J to 4 bases, leaving 9 bases not matched to a gene. Here the CDR3 DNA reads TGTGCCAGCAGTTACGGGGCTAGCGGGTGGGGAGAGACCCAGTACTTC. It yields the protein CASSYGASGWGETQYF.

V and J are TRBV5-1 and TRBJ2-1; 9 bases agree with TRBD1. V shed 4 bases and J 4 bases; nucleotides not matched to a gene: 6. The CDR3 extends over 15 amino acids. Germline CDR1 is SGHRS and CDR2 is YFSETQ. The CDR3 sequence: CASSRTGTGYNEQFF. The CDR3, as DNA: TGCGCCAGCAGCCGGACCGGGACAGGGTACAATGAGCAGTTCTTC. The full variable domain, its missing parts supplied by reference TRBV5-1 and TRBJ2-1, is KAGVTQTPRYLIKTRGQQVTLSCSPISGHRSVSWYQQTPGQGLQFLFEYFSETQRNKGNFPGRFSGRQFSNSRSEMNVSTLELGDSALYLCASSRTGTGYNEQFFGPGTRLTVL.